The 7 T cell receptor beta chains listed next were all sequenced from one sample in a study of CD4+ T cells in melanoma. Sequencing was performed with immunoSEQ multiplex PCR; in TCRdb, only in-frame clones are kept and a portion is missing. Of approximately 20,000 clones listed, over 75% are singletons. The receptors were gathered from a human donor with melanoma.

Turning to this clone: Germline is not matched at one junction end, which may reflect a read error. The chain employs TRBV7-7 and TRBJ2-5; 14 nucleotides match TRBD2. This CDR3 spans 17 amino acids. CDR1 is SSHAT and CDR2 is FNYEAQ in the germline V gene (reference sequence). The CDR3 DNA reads TGTGCCAGCAGCTCCGGACTAGCGGGGGGTACAAGAGAGTCCCAGTACTTC. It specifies CASSSGLAGGTRESQYF. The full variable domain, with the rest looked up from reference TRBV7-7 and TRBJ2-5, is GAGVSQSPRYKVTKRGQDVTLRCDPISSHATLYWYQQALGQGPEFLTYFNYEAQPDKSGLPSDRFSAERPEGSISTLTIQRTEQRDSAMYRCASSSGLAGGTRESQYFGPGTRLLVL.

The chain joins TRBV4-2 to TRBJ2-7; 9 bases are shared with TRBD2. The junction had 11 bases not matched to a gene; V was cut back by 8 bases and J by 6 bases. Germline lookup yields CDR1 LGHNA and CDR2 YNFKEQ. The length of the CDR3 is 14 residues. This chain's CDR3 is CASRSGTSSIEQYF. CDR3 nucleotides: TGTGCCAGCCGATCCGGGACTAGCTCTATCGAGCAGTACTTC.

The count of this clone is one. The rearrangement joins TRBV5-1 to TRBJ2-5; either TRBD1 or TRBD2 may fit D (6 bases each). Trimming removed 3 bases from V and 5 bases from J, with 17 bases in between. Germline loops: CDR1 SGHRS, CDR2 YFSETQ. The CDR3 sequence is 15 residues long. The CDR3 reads CASSSAGEAGETQYF. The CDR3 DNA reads TGCGCCAGCAGCTCAGCAGGGGAGGCGGGGGAGACCCAGTACTTC.

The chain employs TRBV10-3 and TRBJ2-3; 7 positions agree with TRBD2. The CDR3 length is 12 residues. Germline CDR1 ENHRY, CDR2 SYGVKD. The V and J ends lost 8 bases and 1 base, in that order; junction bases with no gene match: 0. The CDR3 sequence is CAIGLGTDTQYF. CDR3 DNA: TGTGCCATCGGACTAGGCACAGATACGCAGTATTTT.

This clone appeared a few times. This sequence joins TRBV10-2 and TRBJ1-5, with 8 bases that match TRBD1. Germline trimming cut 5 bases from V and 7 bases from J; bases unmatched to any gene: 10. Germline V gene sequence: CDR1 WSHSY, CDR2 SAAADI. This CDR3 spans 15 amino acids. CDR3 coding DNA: TGCGCCAGCAGTTTTGACAGGGGTCTTCTCCAGCCCCAGCATTTT. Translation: CASSFDRGLLQPQHF.

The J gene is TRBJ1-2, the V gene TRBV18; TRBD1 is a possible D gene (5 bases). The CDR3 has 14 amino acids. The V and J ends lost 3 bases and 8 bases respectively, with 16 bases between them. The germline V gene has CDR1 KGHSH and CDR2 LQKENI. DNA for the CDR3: TGTGCCAGCTCACCGGGTTCAGGGCAAAGGGGCTACACCTTC. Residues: CASSPGSGQRGYTF.

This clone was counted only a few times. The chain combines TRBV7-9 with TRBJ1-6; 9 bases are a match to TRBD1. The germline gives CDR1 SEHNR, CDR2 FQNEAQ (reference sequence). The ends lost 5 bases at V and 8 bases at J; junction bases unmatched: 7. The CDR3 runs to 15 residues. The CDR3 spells CASSPTTGGDSPLHF. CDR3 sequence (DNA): TGTGCCAGCAGCCCGACGACAGGGGGGGATTCACCCCTCCACTTT.